Presented here are 32 T cell receptor beta chains from one specimen sequenced in a study of shared clonotypes between healthy human individuals. Repertoires were generated with immunoSEQ multiplex PCR, while TCRdb's copy carries only in-frame clones and drops some. The data hold around 640,000 clones, with roughly 96% observed a single time. Naive CD8 cells lacked CD45RO and underwent positive selection for CCR7, leaving out terminally differentiated effector memory CD45RA+ cells. The material sequenced was naive CD8+ T cells sorted from blood. The receptors were sampled from a woman aged 30 to 39 in good health.

Remarks on this clone: Other DNA sequences within the sample encode an identical CDR3. The rearrangement uses TRBV10-3 and TRBJ2-7; 10 bases fit TRBD1. The germline V gene has CDR1 ENHRY and CDR2 SYGVKD. The CDR3 consists of 14 residues. The ends lost 3 bases at V and 6 bases at J; junction bases unmatched: 5. CDR3 residues: CAISDPDRGREQYF. CDR3 bases: TGTGCCATCAGTGATCCTGACAGGGGGCGCGAGCAGTACTTC.

V usage is TRBV28 and J usage is TRBJ2-7, with 10 bases matching TRBD1. The germline CDR1 and CDR2 sequences are MDHEN and SYDVKM. The CDR3 consists of 16 residues. V shed 4 bases and J 4 bases; nucleotides not matched to a gene: 10. The chain's CDR3 is CASSYGQGVSVYEQYF. Written as DNA, the CDR3 is TGTGCCAGCAGTTACGGACAGGGGGTATCAGTGTACGAGCAGTACTTC.

The chain links TRBV29-1 to TRBJ2-7, with D possibly being TRBD1 or TRBD2 (5 bases each). Trimming cost V 4 bases and J 2 bases, with 15 bases left between them. Germline CDR1 is SQVTM and CDR2 is ANQGSEA. The CDR3 totals 14 residues. DNA of the CDR3: TGCAGCGTTGTGGATCTAAGGGACCCCTACGAGCAGTACTTC. Translating it yields CSVVDLRDPYEQYF.

V and J are TRBV6-1 and TRBJ1-1; 8 positions agree with TRBD1. CDR3 length: 18 amino acids. J was trimmed by 1 base and V by 1 base; bases with no gene match: 11. Germline loops: CDR1 MNHNS, CDR2 SASEGT. Written as DNA, the CDR3 is TGTGCCAGCAGTGAAGAATGGGGGGACAGGCGAACGAACACTGAAGCTTTCTTT. It codes for CASSEEWGDRRTNTEAFF.

The rearrangement uses TRBV11-2 and TRBJ2-1; D possibly corresponds to TRBD2 (5 bases). The V gene lost 5 bases and the J gene lost 7 bases, with 9 bases spanning the gap. The CDR3 extends over 12 amino acids. The germline CDR1 and CDR2 sequences are SGHAT and FQNNGV. CDR3 sequence: CASSPGGNEQFF. CDR3 bases: TGTGCCAGCAGCCCCGGAGGAAATGAGCAGTTCTTC.

The chain joins TRBV7-8 to TRBJ2-3; no definite D call. V lost 0 bases, J lost 4 bases, and 8 bases lay in between. Germline V gene sequence: CDR1 SGHVS, CDR2 FQNEAQ. The CDR3 length is 14 residues. The DNA of the CDR3 is TGTGCCAGCAGCTTAGCAGTAGTCCCAGATACGCAGTATTTT. Residues: CASSLAVVPDTQYF.

This chain connects TRBV5-1 to TRBJ1-3, with no clear D. Germline-derived CDR1 and CDR2 are SGHRS and YFSETQ. The V end lost 0 bases, the J end lost 3 bases, and 4 bases lay between the germline ends. The length of the CDR3 is 13 residues. CDR3 sequence: CASSLEGGNTIYF. CDR3 DNA sequence: TGCGCCAGCAGCTTGGAAGGTGGAAACACCATATATTTT.

The CDR3 bases are TGCGCCAGCAGTGAGGAGGGAGAGCGCACAGATACGCAGTATTTT. Translated, it gives CASSEEGERTDTQYF. This rearrangement joins TRBV10-2 to TRBJ2-3; D might be TRBD2 (5 bases). The V end was cut by 2 bases, the J end by 1 base, with 10 bases between. Germline assignment: CDR1 WSHSY and CDR2 SAAADI. The CDR3 consists of 15 residues.

In this sample, this clone turned up a few times. This chain uses TRBV4-1 with TRBJ1-1; D gene unclear. The CDR3 length is 13 residues. Germline loops: CDR1 MGHRA, CDR2 YSYEKL. V gave up 2 bases and J gave up 0 bases, with 4 bases separating them. CDR3 loop: CASSQTMNTEAFF. The CDR3 DNA sequence: TGCGCCAGCAGCCAAACGATGAACACTGAAGCTTTCTTT.

The chain recombines TRBV4-1 with TRBJ2-5, with a possible D match to TRBD2 (6 bases). The germline gives CDR1 MGHRA, CDR2 YSYEKL. V lost 0 bases to trimming and J lost 0 bases, with 8 bases between them. CDR3 length: 15 residues. The CDR3 reads CASSQDERDQETQYF. CDR3 sequence (DNA): TGCGCCAGCAGCCAAGACGAGCGGGACCAAGAGACCCAGTACTTC.

The chain recombines TRBV11-2 with TRBJ2-1; a possible D gene is TRBD2 (6 bases). V was cut by 1 base and J by 2 bases, with 12 bases left in between. The CDR3 contains 16 residues. Per the germline V gene, CDR1 is SGHAT and CDR2 is FQNNGV. In nucleotides, the CDR3 is TGTGCCAGCAGCTTAGCGTCGCGGGGTACCTACAATGAGCAGTTCTTC. This translates into CASSLASRGTYNEQFF.

The chain is built from TRBV29-1 and TRBJ2-7, with 7 bases matching TRBD1. CDR1 SQVTM and CDR2 ANQGSEA come from the germline V gene. Losses at the gene ends were 0 bases for V and 4 bases for J; bases not matched to a gene: 6. This CDR3 has 14 residues. The CDR3 bases are TGCAGCGTTGAAGATCTGGAACAGGGGTACGAGCAGTACTTC. Translating it yields CSVEDLEQGYEQYF.

This chain connects TRBV19 to TRBJ2-1; D not resolved. V gave up 7 bases and J gave up 3 bases, with 10 bases separating them. The germline gives CDR1 LNHDA, CDR2 SQIVND (reference sequence). This CDR3 has 13 amino acids. The CDR3 protein is CASTWGLYNEQFF. The CDR3 DNA reads as TGTGCCAGTACGTGGGGTCTCTACAATGAGCAGTTCTTC.

The rearrangement uses TRBV9 and TRBJ2-2; no firm D call. The germline V and J ends were trimmed by 0 bases and 0 bases, with 12 bases remaining between them. This CDR3 comprises 17 residues. Per germline, CDR1 SGDLS and CDR2 YYNGEE. The CDR3 here is CASSVDVGPPNTGELFF. The CDR3 DNA reads TGTGCCAGCAGCGTAGACGTAGGTCCCCCGAACACCGGGGAGCTGTTTTTT.

The rearrangement links TRBV29-1 to TRBJ1-2; D call uncertain. This CDR3 region has 10 residues. Germline V gene lookup returns CDR1 SQVTM and CDR2 ANQGSEA. V dropped 6 bases and J dropped 6 bases, with 8 bases sitting between them. CDR3 region: CSVPINGYTF. Written as DNA, the CDR3 is TGCAGCGTCCCTATTAATGGCTACACCTTC.

The J gene is TRBJ2-7, the V gene TRBV2; D is uncertain. The V end lost 3 bases, the J end lost 4 bases, and 13 bases lay between the germline ends. This CDR3 comprises 14 residues. Germline V gene lookup returns CDR1 SNHLY and CDR2 FYNNEI. This CDR3 is CASSDIGLMYEQYF. The CDR3 nucleotides are TGTGCCAGCAGTGATATAGGGTTAATGTACGAGCAGTACTTC.

The genes are TRBV28 and TRBJ2-1; the D call may be TRBD1 or TRBD2 (6 bases each). Germline V gene lookup returns CDR1 MDHEN and CDR2 SYDVKM. This CDR3 comprises 18 residues. Trimming left V 4 bases short and J 5 bases short, with 24 bases between. CDR3 region: CASSYPIRGNRENNEQFF. The CDR3 region has the DNA TGTGCCAGCAGTTACCCGATCCGGGGGAACAGGGAGAACAATGAGCAGTTCTTC.

The chain carries TRBV28 and TRBJ2-2; tentative D call: TRBD1 (6 bases). Trimming left V 2 bases short and J 3 bases short, with 10 bases between. Germline V CDR1 and CDR2: MDHEN, SYDVKM. The CDR3 is made up of 15 amino acids. The CDR3 loop is CASSLGPGDTGELFF. The CDR3 nucleotides read TGTGCCAGCAGTTTAGGCCCAGGGGACACCGGGGAGCTGTTTTTT.

The chain couples TRBV11-2 to TRBJ2-1; 8 positions match TRBD2. V lost 0 bases to trimming and J lost 7 bases; unmatched junction nucleotides: 11. The CDR3 is 17 amino acids. Germline V gene data show CDR1 as SGHAT and CDR2 as FQNNGV. The CDR3 here is CASSLDRGSGAGNEQFF. The CDR3 nucleotides are TGTGCCAGCAGCTTAGATCGAGGTAGCGGGGCCGGGAATGAGCAGTTCTTC.

The gene calls are TRBV7-2 and TRBJ2-7; D unresolved. The CDR3 contains 12 residues. V dropped 5 bases and J dropped 6 bases, with 11 bases sitting between them. Germline assignment: CDR1 SGHTA and CDR2 FQGNSA. This CDR3 is CASSPPGIEQYF. CDR3 coding DNA: TGTGCCAGCAGCCCGCCTGGCATCGAGCAGTACTTC.

This clone was recorded once. Relative to the germline gene, one junction end is altered; a read error may explain this. This chain connects TRBV6-1 to TRBJ1-1, with D possibly being TRBD1 (6 bases). The CDR3 spans 13 residues. Germline loops: CDR1 MNHNS, CDR2 SASEGT. The CDR3 here is CASSEFGDTAAFF. The CDR3 DNA reads as TGTGCCAGCAGTGAATTCGGGGACACTGCAGCTTTCTTT.

V gene TRBV5-6 combines with J gene TRBJ2-3; D is unresolved. This CDR3 has 12 amino acids. Per the germline V gene, CDR1 is SGHDT and CDR2 is YYEEEE. The V and J ends lost 3 bases and 10 bases respectively, with 12 bases between them. The CDR3, as DNA: TGTGCCAGCAGCTGGGGTGGGCCCCCGCAGTATTTT. Protein sequence: CASSWGGPPQYF.

This chain connects TRBV5-6 to TRBJ2-4, with D uncertain. Trimming removed 6 bases from V and 0 bases from J, with 4 bases in between. This CDR3 has 12 amino acids. Looked up from germline, CDR1 is SGHDT and CDR2 is YYEEEE. CDR3: CASNGAKNIQYF. The CDR3 DNA follows: TGTGCCAGCAATGGAGCCAAAAACATTCAGTACTTC.

This chain links TRBV6-5 with TRBJ1-6; D call uncertain. Per germline, CDR1 MNHEY and CDR2 SVGAGI. The CDR3 runs to 15 residues. The V gene lost 4 bases and the J gene lost 6 bases, with 13 bases spanning the gap. CDR3 region: CASSSPRELNSPLHF. The CDR3, as DNA: TGTGCCAGCAGTTCCCCCAGAGAGCTTAATTCACCCCTCCACTTT.

The chain carries TRBV7-9 and TRBJ2-5; TRBD2 aligns across 8 bases. CDR3 length equals 17 residues. Germline loops: CDR1 SEHNR, CDR2 FQNEAQ (reference sequence). J was trimmed by 3 bases and V by 1 base; bases with no gene match: 10. The CDR3 region has the DNA TGTGCCAGCAGCTTAGGGGCCGAAGGAGCGGGGGAAGAGACCCAGTACTTC. Its translation: CASSLGAEGAGEETQYF.

The genes are TRBV7-3 and TRBJ2-7; TRBD1 matches at 7 bases. CDR1 SGHTA and CDR2 FQGTGA come from the germline V gene. J lost 2 bases, V lost 6 bases, and 10 bases had no gene match. CDR3 length: 15 residues. CDR3 in DNA: TGTGCCAGCAGTATCGCACAGGGGCTTGCCTACGAGCAGTACTTC. Residues: CASSIAQGLAYEQYF.

The chain couples TRBV19 to TRBJ2-2; TRBD1 aligns across 8 bases. V was pared by 5 bases and J by 6 bases, with 8 bases of the junction left unmatched. Germline CDR1 and CDR2: LNHDA and SQIVND (reference sequence). This CDR3 spans 15 amino acids. The CDR3, as DNA: TGTGCCAGTAGTTATCGGACAGGGTGGGCCGGGGAGCTGTTTTTT. Amino acids: CASSYRTGWAGELFF.

The rearrangement uses TRBV30 and TRBJ1-1; D gene ambiguous. The CDR3 consists of 14 residues. Germline V CDR1 and CDR2: GTSNPN, SVGIG (reference sequence). Trimming pared 2 bases from V and 4 bases from J, leaving 14 bases between. The CDR3 loop reads CAWSFYTSGTEAFF. Written as DNA, the CDR3 is TGTGCCTGGAGTTTTTACACCTCAGGCACTGAAGCTTTCTTT.

This clone was observed once. This sample includes further DNA sequences coding for the same CDR3. The chain employs TRBV27 and TRBJ2-7; D ambiguous. CDR1 and CDR2 from the germline V gene are MNHEY and SMNVEV (reference sequence). The CDR3 length is 13 residues. With 5 bases removed from V and 0 bases from J, the gap between germline ends came to 8 bases. CDR3 sequence: CASSPGASYEQYF. DNA for the CDR3: TGTGCCAGCAGTCCCGGTGCCTCCTACGAGCAGTACTTC.

V is TRBV9 and J is TRBJ2-7; D tentatively fits TRBD1 or TRBD2 (5 bases each). CDR1 and CDR2 from the germline V gene are SGDLS and YYNGEE. Deletions cut 0 bases from V and 0 bases from J, with 10 bases between. The CDR3 is 15 amino acids. This chain's CDR3 is CASSVDQGASYEQYF. CDR3 nucleotides: TGTGCCAGCAGCGTAGATCAGGGAGCCTCCTACGAGCAGTACTTC.

This sequence joins TRBV28 and TRBJ2-7; TRBD2 aligns across 10 bases. Germline loops: CDR1 MDHEN, CDR2 SYDVKM. The J segment lost 4 bases and the V segment lost 4 bases, leaving 13 bases of the junction unmatched. The CDR3 consists of 17 residues. The CDR3 DNA is TGTGCCAGCAGTTCGCATGGGTCAGCGGGAGGGTTGTACGAGCAGTACTTC. Translation gives CASSSHGSAGGLYEQYF.

Concerning this clone: This same CDR3 is encoded by further DNA sequences in the sample. V gene TRBV19 combines with J gene TRBJ2-7; D may be TRBD2 (6 bases). Trimming left V 3 bases short and J 4 bases short, with 13 bases between. The CDR3 covers 14 residues. Germline CDR1 reads LNHDA; CDR2 reads SQIVND (reference sequence). The CDR3 protein is CASSIGGGPYEQYF. CDR3 bases: TGTGCCAGTAGTATCGGGGGAGGACCTTACGAGCAGTACTTC.